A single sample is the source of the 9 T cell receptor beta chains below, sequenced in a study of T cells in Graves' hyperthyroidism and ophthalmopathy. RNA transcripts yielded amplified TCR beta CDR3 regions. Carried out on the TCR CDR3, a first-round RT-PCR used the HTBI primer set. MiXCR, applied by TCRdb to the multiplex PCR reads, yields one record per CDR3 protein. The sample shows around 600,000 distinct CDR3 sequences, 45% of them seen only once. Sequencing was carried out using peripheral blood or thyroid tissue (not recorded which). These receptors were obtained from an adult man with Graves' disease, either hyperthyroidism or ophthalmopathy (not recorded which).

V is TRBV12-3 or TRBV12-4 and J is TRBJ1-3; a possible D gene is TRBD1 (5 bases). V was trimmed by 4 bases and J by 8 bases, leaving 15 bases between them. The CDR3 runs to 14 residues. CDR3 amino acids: CASSSTAGGDTIYF. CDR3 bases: TGTGCCAGCAGTTCGACCGCCGGGGGGGACACCATATATTTT.

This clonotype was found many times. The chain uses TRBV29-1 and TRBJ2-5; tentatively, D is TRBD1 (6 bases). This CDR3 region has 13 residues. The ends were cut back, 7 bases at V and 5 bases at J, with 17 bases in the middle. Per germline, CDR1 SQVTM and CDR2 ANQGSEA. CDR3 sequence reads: CSAITTRGETQYF. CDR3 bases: TGCAGCGCGATAACCACCAGGGGTGAGACCCAGTACTTC.

The CDR3: CASSRGQGKPQYF. Written as DNA, the CDR3 is TGTGCCAGCAGCCGAGGACAGGGGAAGCCCCAGTACTTC. The chain has TRBV7-2 and TRBJ2-5; TRBD1 agrees at 9 bases. The junction had 7 bases not matched to a gene; V was cut back by 5 bases and J by 9 bases. Germline loops: CDR1 SGHTA, CDR2 FQGNSA. This CDR3 contains 13 residues.

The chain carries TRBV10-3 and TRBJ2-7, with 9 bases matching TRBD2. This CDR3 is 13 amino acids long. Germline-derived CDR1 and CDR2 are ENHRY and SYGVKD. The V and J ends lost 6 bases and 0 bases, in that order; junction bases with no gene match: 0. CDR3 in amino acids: CAIRGLASYEQYF. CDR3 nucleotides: TGTGCCATCAGGGGACTAGCCTCCTACGAGCAGTACTTC.

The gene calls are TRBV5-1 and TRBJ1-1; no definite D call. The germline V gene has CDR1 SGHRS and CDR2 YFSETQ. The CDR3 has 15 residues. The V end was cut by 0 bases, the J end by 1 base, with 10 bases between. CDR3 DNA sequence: TGCGCCAGCAGCTTGGGGCGACTCGAGAACACTGAAGCTTTCTTT. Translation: CASSLGRLENTEAFF.

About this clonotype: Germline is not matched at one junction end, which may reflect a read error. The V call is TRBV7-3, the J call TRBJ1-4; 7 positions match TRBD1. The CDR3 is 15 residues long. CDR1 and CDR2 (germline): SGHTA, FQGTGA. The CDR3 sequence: CASSLNFGTAEKLFF. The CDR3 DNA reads TGCGCCAGCAGCCTGAACTTCGGGACAGCTGAAAAACTGTTTTTT.

The CDR3 nucleotides read TGTGCCAGCCTCTTGGGGGGAGGCACTGAAGCTTTCTTT. Protein: CASLLGGGTEAFF. The rearrangement uses TRBV6-5 and TRBJ1-1; tentative D call: TRBD1 (5 bases). This CDR3 is built from 13 residues. The germline V gene encodes CDR1 MNHEY and CDR2 SVGAGI. The V end lost 8 bases, the J end lost 4 bases, and 14 bases lay between the germline ends.

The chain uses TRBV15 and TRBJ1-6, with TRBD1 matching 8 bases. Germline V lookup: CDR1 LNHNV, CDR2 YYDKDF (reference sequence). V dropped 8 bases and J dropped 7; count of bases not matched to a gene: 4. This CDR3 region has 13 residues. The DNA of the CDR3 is TGTGCCACCGGACAGGGAGACAATTCACCCCTCCACTTT. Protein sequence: CATGQGDNSPLHF.

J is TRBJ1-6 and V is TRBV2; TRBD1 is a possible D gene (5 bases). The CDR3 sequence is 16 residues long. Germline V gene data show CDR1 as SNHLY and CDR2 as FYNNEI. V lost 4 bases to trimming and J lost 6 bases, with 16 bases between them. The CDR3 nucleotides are TGTGCCAGCAGTGCCAGGGAAGTGGGCAGTAATTCACCCCTCCACTTT. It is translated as CASSAREVGSNSPLHF.